This T cell receptor (beta chain) comes out of a study of tumor-infiltrating lymphocytes in oesophageal squamous cell carcinoma. This clonotype was recorded at least ten times. A much larger clonotype is one base distant, so this may be a read error. A single record per CDR3 protein comes from TCRdb applying MiXCR to the PCR reads. The top ten hold 35% of the sample, which has roughly 11,000 distinct CDR3 sequences, 50% to 65% seen once. This CDR3 comprises 16 residues. Germline values: CDR1 MNHNS, CDR2 SASEGT. The clonotype comes from a male donor with esophageal squamous cell carcinoma. The V gene is TRBV6-1, the J gene TRBJ2-1; no firm D call. The better agreement between TRBJ2-7 and the DNA end casts doubt on the J call. The sample comprised esophageal tumor tissue. This CDR3 reads CASSEEVVSSYNEQYF. The CDR3 nucleotides are TGTGCCAGCAGTGAAGAAGTGGTGAGCTCCTACAATGAGCAGTACTTC.